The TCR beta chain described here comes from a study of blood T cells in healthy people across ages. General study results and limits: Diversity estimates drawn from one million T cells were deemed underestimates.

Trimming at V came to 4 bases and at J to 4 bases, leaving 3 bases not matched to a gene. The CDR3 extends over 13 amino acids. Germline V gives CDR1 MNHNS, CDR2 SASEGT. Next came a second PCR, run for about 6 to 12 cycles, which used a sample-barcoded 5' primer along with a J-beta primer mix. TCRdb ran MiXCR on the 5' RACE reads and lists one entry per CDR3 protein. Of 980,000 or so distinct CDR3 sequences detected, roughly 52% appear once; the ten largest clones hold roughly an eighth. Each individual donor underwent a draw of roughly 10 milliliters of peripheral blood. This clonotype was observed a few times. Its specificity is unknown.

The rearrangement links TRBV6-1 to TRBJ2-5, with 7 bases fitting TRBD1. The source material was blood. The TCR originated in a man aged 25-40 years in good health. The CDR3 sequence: CASSGTGVETQYF. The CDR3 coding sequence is TGTGCCAGCAGTGGTACAGGGGTAGAGACCCAGTACTTC.